This T cell receptor beta chain was recovered during a study of blood T cell repertoires in COVID-19 (dated by TCRdb to 2020 to 2022). Describing the broader study: Collaborator samples came from the United States, Italy and Spain and covered acute and convalescent phases of COVID-19. The samples were drawn from the first 160 participants of the ongoing ImmuneRACE study and from some 1,300 subjects provided by 6 global collaborators. The repertoires were made available in a free public database intended to serve as a resource for research on the immune response to SARS-CoV-2. The material from the prospective study consisted of cDNA or gDNA derived from T cells, B-cell-depleted T cells, or PBMCs. Nearly every sample came with metadata listing a de-identified subject ID, COVID-19 status, age in years and sex. Subjects who had been exposed to COVID-19, were actively infected with it, or had recovered from it provided the deeply sampled blood TCRbeta repertoires that made up the dataset. Where available, HLA class I and class II types were obtained from metadata supplied by the sample provider rather than from assay-based typing. Study-wide findings and limitations: How much clinical and demographic metadata was included differed by source and by participant, and the metadata was provided uncurated.

The immunoSEQ Assay, a bias-controlled multiplex PCR, was used to amplify TCRbeta CDR3 regions from genomic DNA. The study's processing was this. The number of nucleated cells in each sample was estimated from the amplification of reference gene primers within the assay. Sequence reads were collapsed and filtered to measure the absolute abundance of every unique TCRbeta CDR3 rearrangement. For each sample, productive Simpson clonality was calculated as the square root of Simpson's diversity index over productive rearrangements. The immuneACCESS repertoire file appears here via TCRdb, limited to in-frame rearrangements. These files lack a portion of the clones; in checked studies, under half of the deficit traces to unresolved V genes, and the cause of the others is not known. V and J calls plus clone size are reproduced from that table; the DNA served to infer D and trimming. Recorded for this sample are some 330,000 clones; 88% of them occurred a single time. The ten largest clonotypes hold less than 6.5% of the sample.

Details on this clone: It lacks a known antigen. The sample holds no much larger clone one base away, and base qualities are not on file.

The CDR3 runs 12 amino acids, cysteine and phenylalanine included. The retained sequence is limited to the CDR3, 36 bases, with the frame set at the first base. Trimming accounts for 6 bases at V and 6 bases at J, while the number of junction bases matched to no gene is 4. Participants in the prospective study were aged 18 to 89 years, lived in 20 to 30 United States geographic areas, and enrolled through a virtual design. Cohort assignment in the prospective study relied on participant-reported clinical history from a screening survey and a study questionnaire. For ImmuneRACE Cohort 3, a participant was defined as recovered based on two consecutive negative NP/OP PCR tests, clearance by a healthcare professional, or resolution of symptoms. In the prospective study, whole blood, serum and a nasopharyngeal or oropharyngeal swab were collected from each participant by mobile phlebotomists. Participants in the prospective study had the option to provide additional blood draws and questionnaires over an approximately two-month period. Blood samples from the prospective study were shipped frozen or at room temperature prior to DNA extraction.

Material: PBMCs or T cells enriched from blood (not recorded which). The chain employs TRBV12-3 or TRBV12-4 and TRBJ1-1; the central 7 bases match TRBD1. This TCR came from a man aged 25 to 45 who had recovered from COVID-19. CDR3 protein: CASSRGTAEAFF. The DNA sequence reads TGTGCCAGCAGCCGAGGGACAGCTGAAGCTTTCTTT.